The sequence of this TCR beta chain was determined in a study of T cells in Graves' hyperthyroidism and ophthalmopathy. Regarding the study as a whole: In the blood, most expanded thyroid clonotypes above 0.001 appeared as well. Ophthalmopathy was separated from stable hyperthyroidism by a 13 V-J model.

TCR beta CDR3 sequences were amplified from RNA transcripts. An initial round of RT-PCR targeting the TCR CDR3 relied on the HTBI primer set. TCRdb independently ran MiXCR on the multiplex PCR reads; one entry per CDR3 protein. This table holds hundreds of thousands of distinct CDR3 sequences, about 45% found once. J gave up 4 bases and V 4 bases, and 16 bases lay outside the gene matches. Germline loops: CDR1 SQVTM, CDR2 ANQGSEA. CDR3 length: 17 residues. Points on this clonotype: Its antigen is still unknown.

The J gene is TRBJ2-7, the V gene TRBV29-1; 10 positions agree with TRBD1. Sequencing used peripheral blood or thyroid tissue (not recorded which). The source is an adult man with Graves' disease, either hyperthyroidism or ophthalmopathy (not recorded which). The CDR3 bases are TGCAGCGTTGTCGGCAGCGTGACAGGGGGCCTTGTATACGAGCAGTACTTC. Translation gives CSVVGSVTGGLVYEQYF.